One sample yielded the 27 T cell receptor beta chains listed below, sequenced in a study of T cells after yellow fever vaccination. Each CDR3 protein is one row after TCRdb ran MiXCR on the 5' RACE reads. The top ten clones hold roughly 18% of a sample with approximately 350,000 distinct CDR3 sequences, about 9.9% of them seen once. The material sequenced was PBMCs, taken on the day of the first yellow fever vaccination. The receptor source for this set is a man between 18 and 29 years old who received the YFV17D yellow fever vaccine.

The chain employs TRBV9 and TRBJ1-4; D is possibly TRBD1 (5 bases). Germline V gene lookup returns CDR1 SGDLS and CDR2 YYNGEE. Deletions cut 0 bases from V and 8 bases from J, with 14 bases between. CDR3 length: 15 residues. The CDR3 loop reads CASSVDKGRREKLFF. DNA for the CDR3: TGTGCCAGCAGCGTAGATAAGGGACGGAGGGAAAAACTGTTTTTT.

Concerning this clonotype: The junction departs from the called germline gene at one end, perhaps through a read error. The chain uses TRBV5-1 and TRBJ1-6; 7 nucleotides align to TRBD1. CDR1 and CDR2 (germline): SGHRS, YFSETQ. The CDR3 contains 15 residues. The CDR3 nucleotides read TGCGCCAGCAGCTTGTCAGGGGGGGATAATCCACCCCTCCACTTT. This gives the protein CASSLSGGDNPPLHF.

The genes are TRBV7-6 and TRBJ1-1; D gene unclear. V dropped 1 base and J dropped 5 bases, with 11 bases sitting between them. This CDR3 comprises 14 residues. Germline loops: CDR1 SGHVS, CDR2 FNYEAQ. As DNA, the CDR3 is TGTGCCAGCAGCTTAGTATCTCATCGGACTGAAGCTTTCTTT. The encoded protein is CASSLVSHRTEAFF.

This clonotype occurred a few times. V and J are TRBV4-3 and TRBJ2-7; 10 nucleotides agree with TRBD2. The V gene end was trimmed by 0 bases and the J gene end by 3 bases; junction bases not matched to a gene: 8. This CDR3 spans 17 amino acids. Germline V gives CDR1 LGHNA, CDR2 YSLEER. The CDR3 here is CASSQDLLAGDNYEQYF. The CDR3 region has the DNA TGCGCCAGCAGCCAAGATTTGCTAGCGGGGGATAACTACGAGCAGTACTTC.

This clonotype was observed at least ten times. This chain joins TRBV7-2 and TRBJ1-2; the D gene is possibly TRBD1 (5 bases). Trimming removed 1 base from V and 0 bases from J, with 9 bases in between. Germline loops: CDR1 SGHTA, CDR2 FQGNSA. This CDR3 has 15 amino acids. CDR3 bases: TGTGCCAGCAGCTTAGTCACGGGGGCTAACTATGGCTACACCTTC. Protein sequence: CASSLVTGANYGYTF.

This chain links TRBV4-2 with TRBJ2-5, with D possibly being TRBD2 (5 bases). CDR1 and CDR2 from the germline V gene are LGHNA and YNFKEQ. Trimming took off 4 bases at V and 4 bases at J, with 10 bases between the two ends. The CDR3 is 13 residues long. CDR3 in amino acids: CASSPEVGETQYF. As DNA, the CDR3 is TGTGCCAGCAGCCCGGAGGTGGGAGAGACCCAGTACTTC.

The rearrangement joins TRBV3-1 to TRBJ1-6, with 9 bases identical to TRBD1. The V gene end was trimmed by 1 base and the J gene end by 8 bases; junction bases not matched to a gene: 3. The germline gives CDR1 LGHDT, CDR2 YNNKEL (reference sequence). The CDR3 is 15 residues long. CDR3 protein: CASSQAWTGDSPLHF. CDR3 in DNA: TGTGCCAGCAGCCAAGCCTGGACAGGGGATTCACCCCTCCACTTT.

This clonotype was counted between two and nine times. J is TRBJ2-3 and V is TRBV5-1, with 12 bases lining up with TRBD1. Looked up from germline, CDR1 is SGHRS and CDR2 is YFSETQ. The CDR3 has 16 amino acids. With 0 bases clipped from V and 5 bases from J, the junction kept 4 bases outside the gene matches. The CDR3 loop reads CASSLGGTGGVDTQYF. The CDR3 coding sequence is TGCGCCAGCAGCTTGGGCGGGACAGGGGGCGTAGATACGCAGTATTTT.

The genes are TRBV20-1 and TRBJ1-5; 7 bases line up with TRBD1. This CDR3 comprises 14 residues. V shed 6 bases, J shed 7 bases, and the junction held 12 bases outside the gene matches. Per the germline V gene, CDR1 is DFQATT and CDR2 is SNEGSKA (reference sequence). The CDR3 protein is CSAHDTGVWQPQHF. Written as DNA, the CDR3 is TGCAGTGCCCATGACACAGGGGTATGGCAGCCCCAGCATTTT.

V usage is TRBV14 and J usage is TRBJ1-5; D is ambiguous. Germline CDR1 and CDR2: SGHDN and FVKESK. The CDR3 consists of 13 residues. V dropped 4 bases and J dropped 5 bases, with 9 bases sitting between them. The CDR3 protein is CASSPGYDQPQHF. The DNA of the CDR3 is TGTGCCAGCAGCCCCGGGTATGATCAGCCCCAGCATTTT.

There are a few counts of this clonotype. This chain links TRBV7-9 with TRBJ1-2, with TRBD1 as a possible D gene (6 bases). Between the trimmed V and J ends, which lost 5 bases and 4 bases, there was a span of 17 bases. The CDR3 consists of 15 residues. CDR1 is SEHNR, CDR2 FQNEAQ, per germline (reference sequence). The CDR3 region is CASSPPRGPTYGYTF. The CDR3 DNA reads as TGTGCCAGCAGCCCTCCCAGGGGACCGACCTATGGCTACACCTTC.

In this sample, this clonotype turned up a few times. The chain uses TRBV20-1 and TRBJ1-2, with D unresolved. Germline V lookup: CDR1 DFQATT, CDR2 SNEGSKA (reference sequence). The CDR3 sequence is 12 residues long. The CDR3 is CIPRNPTYGYTF. The CDR3 region has the DNA TGCATCCCCAGGAATCCCACCTATGGCTACACCTTC.

This chain connects TRBV5-1 to TRBJ2-1; D gene uncertain. The V end was cut by 0 bases, the J end by 3 bases, with 7 bases between. The CDR3 length is 14 residues. Germline CDR1 is SGHRS and CDR2 is YFSETQ. In DNA form, the CDR3 reads TGCGCCAGCAGCTTGGGACCACTCTACAATGAGCAGTTCTTC. It is translated as CASSLGPLYNEQFF.

This clonotype occurred a few times. The V and J genes are TRBV6-1 and TRBJ1-2, with unresolved D. Germline V lookup: CDR1 MNHNS, CDR2 SASEGT. The CDR3 covers 14 residues. V lost 7 bases and J lost 0, with 12 bases in between. The CDR3 protein is CASTRTVTNYGYTF. The CDR3 nucleotides read TGTGCCAGCACGAGGACCGTAACTAACTATGGCTACACCTTC.

This clonotype was seen more than once but under ten times. V and J are TRBV4-1 and TRBJ2-2; 7 bases line up with TRBD2. Germline V lookup: CDR1 MGHRA, CDR2 YSYEKL. The CDR3 covers 15 residues. V lost 0 bases to trimming and J lost 7 bases; unmatched junction nucleotides: 5. The CDR3 nucleotides are TGCGCCAGCAGCCAAGATCAAAGCGGGGTCGGGGAGCTGTTTTTT. It encodes CASSQDQSGVGELFF.

This chain uses TRBV5-1 with TRBJ2-2; 9 nucleotides match TRBD1. This CDR3 contains 15 residues. Germline V CDR1 and CDR2: SGHRS, YFSETQ. V lost 4 bases, J lost 3 bases, and 4 bases stayed unmatched. The DNA of the CDR3 is TGCGCCAGCAGCCAACAGGGGGCGTACACCGGGGAGCTGTTTTTT. This sequence encodes CASSQQGAYTGELFF. The full variable domain, rest sourced from reference TRBV5-1 and TRBJ2-2, is KAGVTQTPRYLIKTRGQQVTLSCSPISGHRSVSWYQQTPGQGLQFLFEYFSETQRNKGNFPGRFSGRQFSNSRSEMNVSTLELGDSALYLCASSQQGAYTGELFFGEGSRLTVL.

This clonotype was counted only a few times. This chain uses TRBV20-1 with TRBJ2-1, with 11 bases lining up with TRBD2. Germline V gene sequence: CDR1 DFQATT, CDR2 SNEGSKA (reference sequence). J was trimmed by 6 bases and V by 4 bases; bases with no gene match: 8. The CDR3 has 15 amino acids. The chain's CDR3 is CSANSGGAEGNEQFF. The CDR3 DNA reads as TGCAGTGCTAATAGCGGGGGGGCCGAGGGCAATGAGCAGTTCTTC.

This clonotype occurred many times. This rearrangement joins TRBV4-3 to TRBJ1-1; unclear D gene. The germline gives CDR1 LGHNA, CDR2 YSLEER. Deletions cut 3 bases from V and 4 bases from J, with 15 bases between. CDR3 length: 15 amino acids. The DNA of the CDR3 is TGCGCCAGCAGCCAGGAACTCGGACGTGTCACTGAAGCTTTCTTT. Protein sequence: CASSQELGRVTEAFF.

Details on this clonotype: The missing conserved phenylalanine or tryptophan at the end of this CDR3 makes a read error likely. J is TRBJ2-2 and V is TRBV30; possible D gene TRBD1, 6 bases. Germline-derived CDR1 and CDR2 are GTSNPN and SVGIG (reference sequence). Trimming removed 4 bases from V and 5 bases from J, with 11 bases in between. CDR3 length: 13 amino acids. The chain's CDR3 is CAWTQDRTGELFL. The DNA of the CDR3 is TGTGCCTGGACACAGGACAGAACCGGGGAGCTGTTTCTT.

The chain couples TRBV5-4 to TRBJ1-2; D not resolved. Germline V gene data show CDR1 as SGHNT and CDR2 as YYREEE (reference sequence). V was pared by 2 bases and J by 2 bases, with 7 bases between. The CDR3 sequence is 13 residues long. The CDR3 bases are TGTGCCAGCAGCTTACACGGAAACTATGGCTACACCTTC. Encoded protein: CASSLHGNYGYTF.

This clonotype was counted a few times. This rearrangement joins TRBV6-5 to TRBJ1-3, with D possibly matching TRBD1 (5 bases). The germline V gene encodes CDR1 MNHEY and CDR2 SVGAGI. CDR3 length: 17 amino acids. Trimming pared 0 bases from V and 0 bases from J, leaving 12 bases between. CDR3 in amino acids: CASSYSNPGGSGNTIYF. The CDR3, as DNA: TGTGCCAGCAGTTACTCGAATCCCGGGGGCTCTGGAAACACCATATATTTT.

This chain joins TRBV11-1 and TRBJ2-3; D unclear. The CDR3 covers 13 residues. Deletions cut 5 bases from V and 8 bases from J, with 14 bases between. From germline, CDR1 is SGHAT and CDR2 FQDESV (reference sequence). This chain's CDR3 is CASSQGPAATQYF. In nucleotides, the CDR3 is TGTGCCAGCAGCCAAGGACCCGCTGCTACGCAGTATTTT. Using reference TRBV11-1 and TRBJ2-3 for the parts outside the CDR3, the full variable domain is EAEVAQSPRYKITEKSQAVAFWCDPISGHATLYWYRQILGQGPELLVQFQDESVVDDSQLPKDRFSAERLKGVDSTLKIQPAELGDSAMYLCASSQGPAATQYFGPGTRLTVL.

The chain combines TRBV12-3 or TRBV12-4 with TRBJ2-5; 8 bases align to TRBD2. V trimming: 6 bases; J trimming: 4 bases; junction bases outside the gene matches: 1. The length of the CDR3 is 12 residues. The CDR3 nucleotides read TGTGCCAGCAGGCTAGCGGGAGAGACCCAGTACTTC. Amino acid sequence: CASRLAGETQYF.

This clonotype occurred a few times. This chain uses TRBV9 with TRBJ1-2; D gene ambiguous. Germline lookup yields CDR1 SGDLS and CDR2 YYNGEE. The CDR3 has 17 amino acids. Trimming stripped 3 bases from V and 2 bases from J, with 20 bases between. In DNA form, the CDR3 reads TGTGCCAGCAGCGGTTGGCAGGAGATATTGGGGAACTATGGCTACACCTTC. Translated, it gives CASSGWQEILGNYGYTF.

The chain employs TRBV7-8 and TRBJ1-2; 9 nucleotides align to TRBD1. V lost 2 bases and J lost 6; bases outside the gene matches: 7. The CDR3 contains 15 residues. Germline assignment: CDR1 SGHVS and CDR2 FQNEAQ. The CDR3 nucleotides are TGTGCCAGCAGCTTATCCACAGGGGGCAGCCATGGCTACACCTTC. This gives the protein CASSLSTGGSHGYTF.

This clonotype was picked up a small number of times. This rearrangement joins TRBV5-1 to TRBJ2-5; 7 nucleotides match TRBD2. From germline, CDR1 is SGHRS and CDR2 YFSETQ. Unmatched junction bases numbered 5, after V lost 4 bases and J lost 2 bases. This CDR3 is built from 14 residues. CDR3 nucleotide sequence: TGCGCCAGCAGCAAGGACGGGGGGCAAGAGACCCAGTACTTC. Translation: CASSKDGGQETQYF.

J is TRBJ2-7 and V is TRBV20-1; no definite D call. The CDR3 is 13 amino acids. In germline, CDR1 is DFQATT, CDR2 SNEGSKA (reference sequence). V was trimmed by 1 base and J by 4 bases, leaving 11 bases between them. CDR3 in amino acids: CSARGSWGYEQYF. Here the CDR3 DNA reads TGCAGTGCTAGAGGGAGTTGGGGTTACGAGCAGTACTTC.